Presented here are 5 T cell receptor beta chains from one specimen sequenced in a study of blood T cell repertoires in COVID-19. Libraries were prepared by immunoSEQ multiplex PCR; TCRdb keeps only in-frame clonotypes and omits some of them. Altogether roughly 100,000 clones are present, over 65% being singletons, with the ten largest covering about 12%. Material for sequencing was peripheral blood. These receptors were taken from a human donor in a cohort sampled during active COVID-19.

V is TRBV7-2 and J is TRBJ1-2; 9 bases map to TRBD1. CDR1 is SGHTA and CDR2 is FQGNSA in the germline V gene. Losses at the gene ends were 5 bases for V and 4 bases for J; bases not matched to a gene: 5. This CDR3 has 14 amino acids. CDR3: CASSDRGSSYGYTF. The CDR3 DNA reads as TGTGCCAGCAGCGACAGGGGGAGCAGCTATGGCTACACCTTC. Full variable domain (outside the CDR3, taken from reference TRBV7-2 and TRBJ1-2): GAGVSQSPSNKVTEKGKDVELRCDPISGHTALYWYRQSLGQGLEFLIYFQGNSAPDKSGLPSDRFSAERTGGSVSTLTIQRTQQEDSAVYLCASSDRGSSYGYTFGSGTRLTVV.

The CDR3 sequence is CASSQGHAWQVDEKLFF. In nucleotides, the CDR3 is TGTGCCAGCAGCCAGGGTCATGCGTGGCAGGTAGACGAAAAACTGTTTTTT. The J gene is TRBJ1-4, the V gene TRBV4-2; no clear D gene. V was clipped by 3 bases and J by 8 bases, with 22 bases between them. The CDR3 has 17 residues. Germline V gives CDR1 LGHNA, CDR2 YNFKEQ.

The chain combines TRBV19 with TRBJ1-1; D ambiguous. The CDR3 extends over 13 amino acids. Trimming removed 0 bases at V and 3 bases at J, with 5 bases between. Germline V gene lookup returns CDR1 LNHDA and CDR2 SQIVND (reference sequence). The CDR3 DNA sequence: TGTGCCAGTAGTATAGATCTTGACACTGAAGCTTTCTTT. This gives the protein CASSIDLDTEAFF.

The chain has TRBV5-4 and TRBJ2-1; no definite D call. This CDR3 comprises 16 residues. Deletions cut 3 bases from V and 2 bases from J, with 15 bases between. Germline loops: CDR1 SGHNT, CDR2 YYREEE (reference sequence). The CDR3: CASSSSLPGPYNEQFF. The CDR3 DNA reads TGTGCCAGCAGCTCATCCCTCCCCGGTCCCTACAATGAGCAGTTCTTC.

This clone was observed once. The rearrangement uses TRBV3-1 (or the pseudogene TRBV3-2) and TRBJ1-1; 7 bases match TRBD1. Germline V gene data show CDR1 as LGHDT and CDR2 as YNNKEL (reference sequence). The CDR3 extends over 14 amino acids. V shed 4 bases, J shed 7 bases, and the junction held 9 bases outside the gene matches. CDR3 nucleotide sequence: TGTGCCAGCAGCCGGTCACAGGGGTACGGTGAAGCTTTCTTT. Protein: CASSRSQGYGEAFF.